The clone carrying this T cell receptor beta chain has only a few counts. This specimen belongs to a study of CD8 T cells in ankylosing spondylitis. TCRdb reanalysed the 5' RACE reads using MiXCR and keeps one entry per CDR3 protein. Seen here are 270,000 or so distinct CDR3 sequences, about 18% observed once, and the top ten hold approximately 32%. The CDR3 has 14 amino acids. V was cut by 6 bases and J by 10 bases, with 19 bases left in between. The material sequenced was blood, either unsorted or a sorted T cell fraction (not recorded which). The chain employs TRBV12-3 or TRBV12-4 and TRBJ2-1, with D perhaps assigned TRBD1 or TRBD2 (5 bases each). The sequence was collected from a male donor with ankylosing spondylitis or in good health (not recorded which). This chain's CDR3 is CASSTGTPTVEQFF. The CDR3 bases are TGTGCCAGCAGCACCGGGACCCCCACTGTGGAGCAGTTCTTC.